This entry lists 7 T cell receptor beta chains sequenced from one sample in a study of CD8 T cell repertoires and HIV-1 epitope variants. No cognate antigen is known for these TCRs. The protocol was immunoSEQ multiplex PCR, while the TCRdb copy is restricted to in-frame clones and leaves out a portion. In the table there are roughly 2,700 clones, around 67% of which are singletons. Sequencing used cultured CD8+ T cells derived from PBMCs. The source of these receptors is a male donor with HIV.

The CDR3 sequence is CASSPGQVGEAFF. The CDR3, as DNA: TGTGCCAGCAGTCCCGGACAGGTCGGTGAAGCTTTCTTT. The chain couples TRBV6-5 to TRBJ1-1; 7 bases agree with TRBD1. V gave up 5 bases and J gave up 7 bases; unmatched junction bases: 7. The germline V gene has CDR1 MNHEY and CDR2 SVGAGI. The CDR3 loop spans 13 amino acids.

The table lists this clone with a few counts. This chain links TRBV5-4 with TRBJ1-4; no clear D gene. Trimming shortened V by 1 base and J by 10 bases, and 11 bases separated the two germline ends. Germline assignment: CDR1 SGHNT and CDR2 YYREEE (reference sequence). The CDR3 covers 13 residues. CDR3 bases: TGTGCCAGCAGCTTGCACGCCTCCGTAAAACTGTTTTTT. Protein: CASSLHASVKLFF.

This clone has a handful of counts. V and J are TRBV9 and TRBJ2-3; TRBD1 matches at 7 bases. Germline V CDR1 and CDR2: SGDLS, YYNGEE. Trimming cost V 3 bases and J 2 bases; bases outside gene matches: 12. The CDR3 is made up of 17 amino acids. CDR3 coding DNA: TGTGCCAGCAGCGCCATACAGGGGCCTCCCTTCACAGATACGCAGTATTTT. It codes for CASSAIQGPPFTDTQYF.

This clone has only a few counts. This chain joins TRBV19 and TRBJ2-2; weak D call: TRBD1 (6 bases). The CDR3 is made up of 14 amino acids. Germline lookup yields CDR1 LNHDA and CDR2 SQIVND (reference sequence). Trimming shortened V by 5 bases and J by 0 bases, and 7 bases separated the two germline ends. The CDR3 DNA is TGTGCCAGTAGTCCAGGGGCGAACACCGGGGAGCTGTTTTTT. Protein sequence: CASSPGANTGELFF.

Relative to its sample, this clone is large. Here the CDR3 reads CSAAGTESTDTQYF. The CDR3 bases are TGCAGCGCGGCGGGCACCGAGTCCACAGATACGCAGTATTTT. This chain connects TRBV29-1 to TRBJ2-3; a weak D match, TRBD2 (5 bases). Germline CDR1 reads SQVTM; CDR2 reads ANQGSEA. The germline V and J ends were trimmed by 7 bases and 2 bases, with 16 bases remaining between them. The CDR3 consists of 14 residues.

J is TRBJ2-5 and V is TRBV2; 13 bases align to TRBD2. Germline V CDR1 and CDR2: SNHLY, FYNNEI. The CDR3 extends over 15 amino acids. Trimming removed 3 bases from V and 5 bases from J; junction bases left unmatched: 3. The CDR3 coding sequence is TGTGCCAGCAGTGACACTAGCGGGGGGGCCGAGACCCAGTACTTC. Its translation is CASSDTSGGAETQYF.

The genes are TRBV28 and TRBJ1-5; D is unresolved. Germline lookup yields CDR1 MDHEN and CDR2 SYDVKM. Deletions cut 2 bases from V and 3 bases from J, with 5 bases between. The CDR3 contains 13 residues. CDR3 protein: CASSLLINQPQHF. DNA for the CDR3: TGTGCCAGCAGTTTACTAATCAATCAGCCCCAGCATTTT.